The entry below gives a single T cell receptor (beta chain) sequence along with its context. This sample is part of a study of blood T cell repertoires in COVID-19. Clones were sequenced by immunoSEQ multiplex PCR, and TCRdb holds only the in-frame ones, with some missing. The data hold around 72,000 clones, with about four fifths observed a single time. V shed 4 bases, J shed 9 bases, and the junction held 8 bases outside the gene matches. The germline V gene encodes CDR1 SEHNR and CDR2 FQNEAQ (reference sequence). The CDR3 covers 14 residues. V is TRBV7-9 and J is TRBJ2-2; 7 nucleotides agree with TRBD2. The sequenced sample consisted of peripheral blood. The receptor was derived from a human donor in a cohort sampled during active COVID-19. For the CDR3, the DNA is TGTGCCAGCAGCTCCCCGGGGGGTCCCCGGGAGCTGTTTTTT. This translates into CASSSPGGPRELFF.